This TCR beta chain was retrieved from a study of blood T cell repertoires in COVID-19. About the research overall: Whether acute or convalescent, the COVID-19 samples came from the United States, Italy and Spain. Sources were T cells, B-cell-depleted T cells, or PBMCs; the material itself was cDNA or gDNA.

Study processing details: How many nucleated cells were present was estimated from reference gene primer amplification. Some clones are missing from TCRdb's copy, which holds only in-frame ones; the method was immunoSEQ multiplex PCR. V and J calls and clone size follow that table, whereas D and trimming were derived from the DNA. The table lists about 73,000 clones, around 83% of them singletons. Germline assignment: CDR1 LGHNA and CDR2 YNFKEQ. J lost 0 bases, V lost 0 bases, and 10 bases had no gene match. The CDR3 totals 18 residues. The TCR comes from a man in his forties or fifties with active COVID-19. The sample was peripheral blood. The genes are TRBV4-2 and TRBJ1-1, with 7 bases fitting TRBD1. The CDR3: CASSQDPGTALMNTEAFF. The DNA for the CDR3 is TGTGCCAGCAGCCAAGATCCTGGGACAGCTCTAATGAACACTGAAGCTTTCTTT.